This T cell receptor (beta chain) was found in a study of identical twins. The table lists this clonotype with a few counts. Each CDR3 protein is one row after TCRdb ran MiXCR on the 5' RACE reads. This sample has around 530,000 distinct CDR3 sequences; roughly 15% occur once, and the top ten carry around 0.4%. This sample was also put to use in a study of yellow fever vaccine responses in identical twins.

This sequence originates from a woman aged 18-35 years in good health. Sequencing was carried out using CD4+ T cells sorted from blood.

CDR3 in amino acids: CASSPGLAGNTQYF. The CDR3 nucleotides read TGTGCCAGCAGCCCCGGACTAGCCGGGAATACGCAGTATTTT. This rearrangement joins TRBV6-1 to TRBJ2-3; 8 nucleotides line up with TRBD2. CDR3 length: 14 amino acids. V shed 6 bases and J 7 bases; nucleotides not matched to a gene: 9. CDR1 is MNHNS, CDR2 SASEGT, per germline.